Each of the 27 T cell receptor beta chains below was sequenced from the same sample in a study of blood T cell repertoires in COVID-19. TCRdb's copy holds only in-frame clones and misses some; the assay was immunoSEQ multiplex PCR. The table includes 150,000 to 200,000 clones, around 85% detected once. Source material: peripheral blood. The receptors stem from a woman aged 80 or over with acute or convalescent COVID-19.

The gene calls are TRBV7-2 and TRBJ2-5; 11 bases are a match to TRBD2. The CDR3 totals 14 residues. V shed 5 bases and J 4 bases; nucleotides not matched to a gene: 3. CDR1 SGHTA and CDR2 FQGNSA come from the germline V gene. CDR3 coding DNA: TGTGCCAGCAGCCGGGGACTAGCGGTAGAGACCCAGTACTTC. The encoded protein is CASSRGLAVETQYF. Together with reference TRBV7-2 and TRBJ2-5, the CDR3 gives the full variable domain: GAGVSQSPSNKVTEKGKDVELRCDPISGHTALYWYRQSLGQGLEFLIYFQGNSAPDKSGLPSDRFSAERTGGSVSTLTIQRTQQEDSAVYLCASSRGLAVETQYFGPGTRLLVL.

The V gene is TRBV5-1, the J gene TRBJ1-6; TRBD1 matches at 12 bases. CDR3 size: 16 residues. The V segment lost 3 bases and the J segment 8 bases; nucleotides outside the gene matches: 6. Germline V gene data show CDR1 as SGHRS and CDR2 as YFSETQ. The CDR3 DNA reads as TGCGCCAGCAGCTGGGGACAGGGGGCGCGTGATTCACCCCTCCACTTT. Translation gives CASSWGQGARDSPLHF.

V gene TRBV5-4 combines with J gene TRBJ1-4; D perhaps matches TRBD1 (5 bases). The V end lost 5 bases, the J end lost 8 bases, and 13 bases lay between the germline ends. Looked up from germline, CDR1 is SGHNT and CDR2 is YYREEE (reference sequence). The CDR3 has 13 residues. Here the CDR3 DNA reads TGTGCCAGCAGTCTGCGGGGGGAGGAAAAACTGTTTTTT. Residues: CASSLRGEEKLFF.

There are a few counts of this clone. This chain connects TRBV29-1 to TRBJ1-3; TRBD1 aligns across 9 bases. This CDR3 has 16 residues. Germline CDR1 SQVTM, CDR2 ANQGSEA. Trimming at V came to 6 bases and at J to 4 bases, leaving 13 bases not matched to a gene. CDR3 amino acids: CSVIIPGQGSGNTIYF. The CDR3 region has the DNA TGCAGCGTAATAATTCCGGGACAGGGATCCGGAAACACCATATATTTT.

The rearrangement joins TRBV19 to TRBJ1-2, with 7 bases that match TRBD1. Trimming cost V 7 bases and J 4 bases; bases outside gene matches: 12. This CDR3 has 15 amino acids. Germline loops: CDR1 LNHDA, CDR2 SQIVND (reference sequence). The CDR3 DNA follows: TGTGCCAGTACTCAACGCCCGGGACAGCCCTATGGCTACACCTTC. It is translated as CASTQRPGQPYGYTF. The variable domain in full, completed from reference TRBV19 and TRBJ1-2, reads DGGITQSPKYLFRKEGQNVTLSCEQNLNHDAMYWYRQDPGQGLRLIYYSQIVNDFQKGDIAEGYSVSREKKESFPLTVTSAQKNPTAFYLCASTQRPGQPYGYTFGSGTRLTVV.

This chain connects TRBV6-5 to TRBJ2-2; TRBD2 matches 8 bases. Germline CDR1 MNHEY, CDR2 SVGAGI. This CDR3 spans 15 amino acids. J was trimmed by 6 bases and V by 2 bases; bases with no gene match: 5. The CDR3 DNA reads as TGTGCCAGCAGTTACCCGGGACTAGTTGCCGGGGAGCTGTTTTTT. The encoded protein is CASSYPGLVAGELFF.

The genes are TRBV3-1 (or the pseudogene TRBV3-2) and TRBJ2-7, with a possible D match to TRBD2 (5 bases). V was trimmed by 0 bases and J by 0 bases, leaving 15 bases between them. The CDR3 is made up of 17 amino acids. The germline CDR1 and CDR2 sequences are LGHDT and YNNKEL (reference sequence). CDR3 loop: CASSQERGRVLSYEQYF. CDR3 coding DNA: TGTGCCAGCAGCCAAGAAAGAGGGCGGGTCCTCTCCTACGAGCAGTACTTC.

The chain has TRBV19 and TRBJ2-3; TRBD2 matches 9 bases. The germline V gene has CDR1 LNHDA and CDR2 SQIVND (reference sequence). The length of the CDR3 is 15 residues. V gave up 4 bases and J gave up 6 bases; unmatched junction bases: 8. CDR3 sequence (DNA): TGTGCCAGTAGTAGCGGGGGGGCCATCGGGGATACGCAGTATTTT. It codes for CASSSGGAIGDTQYF. The variable domain in full, with the rest retrieved from reference TRBV19 and TRBJ2-3, is DGGITQSPKYLFRKEGQNVTLSCEQNLNHDAMYWYRQDPGQGLRLIYYSQIVNDFQKGDIAEGYSVSREKKESFPLTVTSAQKNPTAFYLCASSSGGAIGDTQYFGPGTRLTVL.

This chain uses TRBV6-5 with TRBJ2-1; 10 nucleotides line up with TRBD2. Trimming cost V 0 bases and J 7 bases; bases outside gene matches: 3. CDR1 MNHEY and CDR2 SVGAGI come from the germline V gene. There are 15 residues in the CDR3. The CDR3 nucleotides read TGTGCCAGCAGTTACTCGGGGACTAGCGTAAATGAGCAGTTCTTC. Translation gives CASSYSGTSVNEQFF.

The chain recombines TRBV24-1 with TRBJ2-1, with TRBD2 matching 7 bases. Unmatched junction bases numbered 9, after V lost 3 bases and J lost 8 bases. This CDR3 region has 15 residues. Germline loops: CDR1 KGHDR, CDR2 SFDVKD. The CDR3 nucleotides read TGTGCCACCAGTGATAAGGGGACTATGCATGATGAGCAGTTCTTC. Protein: CATSDKGTMHDEQFF.

This clone was counted only a few times. The J gene is TRBJ1-2, the V gene TRBV9, with 7 positions matching TRBD1. The CDR3 runs to 11 residues. Losses at the gene ends were 3 bases for V and 8 bases for J; bases not matched to a gene: 1. Germline values: CDR1 SGDLS, CDR2 YYNGEE. The CDR3 coding sequence is TGTGCCAGCAGCGCAGGGGGAGGCTACACCTTC. Protein product: CASSAGGGYTF.

The chain uses TRBV27 and TRBJ2-3, with TRBD2 matching 14 bases. CDR3 length: 16 residues. The junction had 4 bases not matched to a gene; V was cut back by 5 bases and J by 3 bases. Per germline, CDR1 MNHEY and CDR2 SMNVEV (reference sequence). CDR3 nucleotide sequence: TGTGCCAGCAGTCCACGACTAGCGGGAGGGACAGATACGCAGTATTTT. Protein sequence: CASSPRLAGGTDTQYF.

This clone was seen more than once but under ten times. The genes are TRBV7-2 and TRBJ2-7; maybe TRBD1 (5 bases). The CDR3 is made up of 14 amino acids. Germline CDR1 is SGHTA and CDR2 is FQGNSA. V lost 2 bases and J 1 base, leaving 9 bases between the germline ends. The CDR3: CASSLSQGSYEQYF. The CDR3 region has the DNA TGTGCCAGCAGCTTATCTCAGGGATCCTACGAGCAGTACTTC.

The chain joins TRBV5-4 to TRBJ2-2; possibly TRBD1 for D (7 bases). Per the germline V gene, CDR1 is SGHNT and CDR2 is YYREEE (reference sequence). The CDR3 is made up of 15 amino acids. The V and J ends lost 4 bases and 4 bases respectively, with 14 bases between them. CDR3 nucleotide sequence: TGTGCCAGCAGCACCCGACAGGGAGGCACCGGGGAGCTGTTTTTT. Residues: CASSTRQGGTGELFF.

The CDR3 coding sequence is TGTGCCAGCAGCCCTCACTTGACGGGGGAGGGCTACACCTTC. It is translated as CASSPHLTGEGYTF. This sequence joins TRBV7-8 and TRBJ1-2; weak D call: TRBD1 (5 bases). CDR1 is SGHVS, CDR2 FQNEAQ, per germline. The CDR3 totals 14 residues. V was cut by 5 bases and J by 8 bases, with 18 bases left in between.

The J gene is TRBJ2-2, the V gene TRBV11-2; possible D gene TRBD2, 6 bases. The CDR3 is made up of 16 amino acids. Germline values: CDR1 SGHAT, CDR2 FQNNGV. With 7 bases removed from V and 5 bases from J, the gap between germline ends came to 20 bases. The CDR3 nucleotides are TGTGCCAGCACCTTTCGTTCGTCCGGGGGTACCGGGGAGCTGTTTTTT. The encoded protein is CASTFRSSGGTGELFF.

V usage is TRBV13 and J usage is TRBJ2-1, with 11 nucleotides matching TRBD2. CDR1 is PRHDT and CDR2 is FYEKMQ in the germline V gene (reference sequence). The CDR3 sequence is 16 residues long. With V trimmed by 5 bases and J by 6 bases, 9 bases remained unmatched. For the CDR3, the DNA is TGTGCCAGCAGCCCAGGAGGAGGGACTAGCGGCAATGAGCAGTTCTTC. Amino acids: CASSPGGGTSGNEQFF.

The rearrangement joins TRBV18 to TRBJ1-4; 8 nucleotides match TRBD1. This CDR3 contains 16 residues. Trimming took 4 bases from V and 5 from J; bases not matched to a gene: 9. Germline CDR1 is KGHSH and CDR2 is LQKENI. This CDR3 reads CASSRNGQGGNEKLFF. CDR3 DNA: TGTGCCAGCTCACGGAACGGACAGGGAGGGAATGAAAAACTGTTTTTT.

J is TRBJ2-3 and V is TRBV4-3; D not certain. Germline values: CDR1 LGHNA, CDR2 YSLEER. V lost 0 bases and J lost 2, with 9 bases in between. There are 15 residues in the CDR3. Here the CDR3 reads CASSQDGHYTDTQYF. DNA for the CDR3: TGCGCCAGCAGCCAAGATGGTCACTACACAGATACGCAGTATTTT.

This chain links TRBV10-1 with TRBJ2-3; D might be TRBD2 (6 bases). Germline V gene lookup returns CDR1 WNHNN and CDR2 SYGVQD (reference sequence). The CDR3 length is 14 residues. Trimming removed 3 bases from V and 5 bases from J, with 12 bases in between. CDR3 nucleotide sequence: TGCGCCAGCAGTGACCGGGGGAGAGGAGATACGCAGTATTTT. Protein product: CASSDRGRGDTQYF.

This clone was recorded only once. This chain uses TRBV6-5 with TRBJ1-2; 8 positions agree with TRBD1. This CDR3 comprises 14 residues. In germline, CDR1 is MNHEY, CDR2 SVGAGI. J lost 3 bases, V lost 6 bases, and 6 bases had no gene match. CDR3 nucleotide sequence: TGTGCCAGCAGAGAGACAGGGGTCGACTATGGCTACACCTTC. Its protein is CASRETGVDYGYTF.

The rearrangement uses TRBV7-2 and TRBJ2-7; 7 nucleotides match TRBD2. With 3 bases clipped from V and 1 base from J, the junction kept 6 bases outside the gene matches. CDR1 is SGHTA, CDR2 FQGNSA, per germline. This CDR3 is built from 15 residues. CDR3 region: CASSFATSVSYEQYF. CDR3 nucleotides: TGTGCCAGCAGCTTCGCCACTAGCGTTTCCTACGAGCAGTACTTC.

This clone occurred once. The V call is TRBV9, the J call TRBJ2-2; D ambiguous. Per germline, CDR1 SGDLS and CDR2 YYNGEE. V was cut by 2 bases and J by 5 bases, with 7 bases left in between. The length of the CDR3 is 13 residues. The CDR3 bases are TGTGCCAGCAGCGTCAGGTATACCGGGGAGCTGTTTTTT. Translating it yields CASSVRYTGELFF.

J is TRBJ2-7 and V is TRBV27; 8 positions agree with TRBD1. V shed 5 bases, J shed 4 bases, and the junction held 10 bases outside the gene matches. Germline V gene lookup returns CDR1 MNHEY and CDR2 SMNVEV (reference sequence). CDR3 length: 15 residues. CDR3 nucleotide sequence: TGTGCCAGCAGTGTCGACAGGGGACCCCTTTACGAGCAGTACTTC. As protein: CASSVDRGPLYEQYF.

This clone was seen just once. The chain employs TRBV9 and TRBJ1-4; 7 bases are a match to TRBD1. The CDR3 runs 15 residues. Per germline, CDR1 SGDLS and CDR2 YYNGEE. The V and J ends lost 7 bases and 6 bases, in that order; junction bases with no gene match: 12. The CDR3 sequence: CASSVAGGVYEKLFF. In DNA, the CDR3 is TGTGCCAGCTCCGTAGCAGGGGGTGTTTATGAAAAACTGTTTTTT.

The chain recombines TRBV27 with TRBJ1-1; 7 positions agree with TRBD1. The trim removed 5 bases at V and 6 bases at J, leaving 9 bases unmatched. This CDR3 spans 14 amino acids. The V gene's germline CDR1 is MNHEY and CDR2 SMNVEV (reference sequence). In DNA form, the CDR3 reads TGTGCCAGCAGTCCGACAGGGACGTGGGCTGAAGCTTTCTTT. This gives the protein CASSPTGTWAEAFF.

The genes are TRBV9 and TRBJ2-2; 7 bases fit TRBD1. Germline CDR1 reads SGDLS; CDR2 reads YYNGEE. The junction had 13 bases not matched to a gene; V was cut back by 7 bases and J by 16 bases. This CDR3 has 12 amino acids. CDR3 bases: TGTGCCAGCGCCTCCGAGGGGGCAAGTCCGTTTTTT. This codes for CASASEGASPFF.